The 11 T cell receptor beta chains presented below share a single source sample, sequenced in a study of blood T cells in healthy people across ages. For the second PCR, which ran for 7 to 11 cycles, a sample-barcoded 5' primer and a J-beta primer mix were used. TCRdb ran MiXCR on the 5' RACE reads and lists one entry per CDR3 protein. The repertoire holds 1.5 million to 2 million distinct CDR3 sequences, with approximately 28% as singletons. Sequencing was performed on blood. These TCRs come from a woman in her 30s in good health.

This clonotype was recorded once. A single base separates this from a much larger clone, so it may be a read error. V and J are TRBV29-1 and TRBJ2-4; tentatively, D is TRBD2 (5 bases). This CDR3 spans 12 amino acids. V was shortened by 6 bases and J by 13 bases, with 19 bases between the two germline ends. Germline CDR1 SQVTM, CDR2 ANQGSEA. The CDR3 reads CSVAGVVAEQYF. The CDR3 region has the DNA TGCAGCGTGGCGGGCGTCGTCGCAGAGCAGTACTTC.

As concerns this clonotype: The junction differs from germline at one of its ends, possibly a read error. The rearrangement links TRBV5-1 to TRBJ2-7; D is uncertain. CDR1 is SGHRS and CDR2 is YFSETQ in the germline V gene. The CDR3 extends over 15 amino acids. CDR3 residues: CVSSERRNYNYEQYF. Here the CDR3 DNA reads TGCGTCAGCAGCGAGCGACGGAACTACAACTACGAGCAGTACTTC.

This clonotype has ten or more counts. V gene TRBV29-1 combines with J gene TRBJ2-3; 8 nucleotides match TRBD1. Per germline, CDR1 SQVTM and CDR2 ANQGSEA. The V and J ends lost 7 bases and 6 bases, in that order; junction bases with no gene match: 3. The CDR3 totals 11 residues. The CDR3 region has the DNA TGCAGCGGGACAGGGTTGGATACGCAGTATTTT. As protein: CSGTGLDTQYF.

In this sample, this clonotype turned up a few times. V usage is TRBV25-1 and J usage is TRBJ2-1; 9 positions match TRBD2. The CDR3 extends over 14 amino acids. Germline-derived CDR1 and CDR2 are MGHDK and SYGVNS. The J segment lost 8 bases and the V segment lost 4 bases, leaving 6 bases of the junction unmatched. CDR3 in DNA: TGTGCCAGCAGTGTAGCGGGAGAGGGCTATGAGCAGTTCTTC. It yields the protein CASSVAGEGYEQFF.

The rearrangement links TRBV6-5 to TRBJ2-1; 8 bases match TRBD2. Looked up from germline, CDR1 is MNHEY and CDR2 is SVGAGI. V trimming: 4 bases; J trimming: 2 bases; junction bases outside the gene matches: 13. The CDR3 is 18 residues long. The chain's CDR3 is CASSLASGLTITYNEQFF. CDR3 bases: TGTGCCAGCAGTTTGGCTAGCGGGCTTACTATAACCTACAATGAGCAGTTCTTC.

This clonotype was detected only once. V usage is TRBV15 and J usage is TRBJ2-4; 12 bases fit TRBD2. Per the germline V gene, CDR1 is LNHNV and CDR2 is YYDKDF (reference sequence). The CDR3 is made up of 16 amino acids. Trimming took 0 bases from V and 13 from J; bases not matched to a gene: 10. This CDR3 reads CATSRDKLAGGGEQYF. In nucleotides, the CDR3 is TGTGCCACCAGCAGAGATAAGCTAGCGGGAGGGGGTGAGCAGTACTTC.

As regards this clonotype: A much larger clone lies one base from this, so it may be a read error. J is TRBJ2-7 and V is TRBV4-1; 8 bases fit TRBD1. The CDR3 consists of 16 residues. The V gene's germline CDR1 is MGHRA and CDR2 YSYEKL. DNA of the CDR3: TGCACCAGCAGCCAAGGTCCAGGGGGCGCATCCTACGAGCAGTACTTC. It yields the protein CTSSQGPGGASYEQYF.

This CDR3 reads CASSLPGGLAGYQETQYF. CDR3 DNA: TGTGCCAGCAGCTTACCGGGTGGGCTAGCGGGTTACCAAGAGACCCAGTACTTC. This chain joins TRBV7-9 and TRBJ2-5; TRBD2 matches at 8 bases. In germline, CDR1 is SEHNR, CDR2 FQNEAQ (reference sequence). Unmatched junction bases numbered 11, after V lost 2 bases and J lost 0 bases. This CDR3 comprises 18 residues.

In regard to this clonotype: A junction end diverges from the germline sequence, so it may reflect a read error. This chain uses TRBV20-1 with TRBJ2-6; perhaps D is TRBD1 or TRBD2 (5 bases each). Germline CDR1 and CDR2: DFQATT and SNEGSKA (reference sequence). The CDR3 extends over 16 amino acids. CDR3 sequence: CSARDLLGLGANALTF. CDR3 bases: TGCAGTGCTAGAGATCTTCTAGGACTTGGGGCCAACGCCCTGACTTTC.

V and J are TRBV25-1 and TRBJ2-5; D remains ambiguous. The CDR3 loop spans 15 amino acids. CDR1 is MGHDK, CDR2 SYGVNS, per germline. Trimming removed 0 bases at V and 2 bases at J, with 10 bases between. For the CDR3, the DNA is TGTGCCAGCAGTGAATATGGGGTGGGTCAAGAGACCCAGTACTTC. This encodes CASSEYGVGQETQYF.

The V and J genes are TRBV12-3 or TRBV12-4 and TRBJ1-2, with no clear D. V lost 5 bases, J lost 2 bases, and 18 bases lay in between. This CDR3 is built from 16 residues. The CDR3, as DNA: TGTGCCAGCAGTCTTAGCGCGGGGAGTCTGAACTATGGCTACACCTTC. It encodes CASSLSAGSLNYGYTF.